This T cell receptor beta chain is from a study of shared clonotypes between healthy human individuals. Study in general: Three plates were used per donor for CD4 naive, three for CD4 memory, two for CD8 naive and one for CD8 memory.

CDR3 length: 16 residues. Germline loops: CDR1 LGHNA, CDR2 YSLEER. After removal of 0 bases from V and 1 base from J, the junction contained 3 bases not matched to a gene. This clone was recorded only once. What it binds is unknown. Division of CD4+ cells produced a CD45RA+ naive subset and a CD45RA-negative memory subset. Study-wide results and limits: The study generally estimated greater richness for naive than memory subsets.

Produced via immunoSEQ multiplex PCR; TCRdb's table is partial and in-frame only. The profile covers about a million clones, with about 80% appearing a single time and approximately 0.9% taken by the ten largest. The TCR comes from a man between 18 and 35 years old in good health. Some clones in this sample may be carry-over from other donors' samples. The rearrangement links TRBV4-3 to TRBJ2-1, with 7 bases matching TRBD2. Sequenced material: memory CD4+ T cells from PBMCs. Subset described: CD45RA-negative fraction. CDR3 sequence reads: CASSQESGRSYNEQFF. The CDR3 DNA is TGCGCCAGCAGCCAAGAATCCGGGAGGTCCTACAATGAGCAGTTCTTC.